Presented here are 5 T cell receptor beta chains from one specimen sequenced in a study of T cells after yellow fever vaccination. TCRdb analysed the 5' RACE reads with MiXCR anew, one entry per CDR3 protein. The sample has roughly 150,000 distinct CDR3 sequences; under 8% are singletons. The input for sequencing was CD4+ T cells sorted from PBMCs, taken 10 days after the yellow fever booster vaccination. The receptors derive from a man aged 30-40 years who received the YFV17D yellow fever vaccine.

The table lists this clonotype with many counts. The chain recombines TRBV2 with TRBJ2-3; D unresolved. Per the germline V gene, CDR1 is SNHLY and CDR2 is FYNNEI. Trimming pared 4 bases from V and 2 bases from J, leaving 4 bases between. The CDR3 contains 12 residues. CDR3 in amino acids: CASSADTDTQYF. The CDR3 DNA reads as TGTGCCAGCAGTGCAGACACAGATACGCAGTATTTT.

This clonotype has at least ten counts. J is TRBJ2-6 and V is TRBV29-1; 7 bases line up with TRBD1. The length of the CDR3 is 17 residues. Germline V gene sequence: CDR1 SQVTM, CDR2 ANQGSEA. V shed 1 base and J 2 bases; nucleotides not matched to a gene: 8. CDR3 protein: CSVEGRGQRAGANVLTF. In DNA, the CDR3 is TGCAGCGTTGAAGGTAGGGGACAGAGGGCTGGGGCCAACGTCCTGACTTTC.

This clonotype was recorded a few times. The chain is built from TRBV7-9 and TRBJ1-1; the match to TRBD1 covers 9 bases. V lost 5 bases to trimming and J lost 7 bases; unmatched junction nucleotides: 5. In germline, CDR1 is SEHNR, CDR2 FQNEAQ (reference sequence). The CDR3 has 13 residues. CDR3 DNA sequence: TGTGCCAGCAGCCTACAGGGGGCGGTTGAAGCTTTCTTT. It translates to CASSLQGAVEAFF.

This clonotype has more than one count but fewer than ten. The chain combines TRBV28 with TRBJ2-2; 10 positions agree with TRBD1. Germline trimming cut 4 bases from V and 7 bases from J; bases unmatched to any gene: 3. There are 14 residues in the CDR3. Germline values: CDR1 MDHEN, CDR2 SYDVKM. The CDR3 nucleotides read TGTGCCAGCAGTTCGGGACAGGGGTTCGGGGAGCTGTTTTTT. Translating it yields CASSSGQGFGELFF.

This clonotype was observed at least ten times. The V call is TRBV7-2, the J call TRBJ1-1, with D possibly TRBD1 on 5 matching bases. The CDR3 totals 17 residues. The germline V and J ends were trimmed by 2 bases and 2 bases, with 18 bases remaining between them. CDR1 is SGHTA and CDR2 is FQGNSA in the germline V gene. The CDR3 bases are TGTGCCAGCAGCTTAAGCTTAGGGGTTTCGGTAAACACTGAAGCTTTCTTT. Residues: CASSLSLGVSVNTEAFF.